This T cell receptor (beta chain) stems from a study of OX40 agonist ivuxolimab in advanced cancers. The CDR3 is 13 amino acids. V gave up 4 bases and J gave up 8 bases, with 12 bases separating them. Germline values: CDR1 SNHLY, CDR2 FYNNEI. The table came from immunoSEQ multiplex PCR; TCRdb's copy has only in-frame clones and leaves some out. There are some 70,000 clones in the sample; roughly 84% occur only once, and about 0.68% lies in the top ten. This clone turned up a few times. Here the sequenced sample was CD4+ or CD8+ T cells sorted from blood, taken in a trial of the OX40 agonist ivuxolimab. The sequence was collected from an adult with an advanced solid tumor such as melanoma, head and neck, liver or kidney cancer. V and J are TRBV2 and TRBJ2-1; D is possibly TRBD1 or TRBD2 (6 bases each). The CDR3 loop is CASSGKGGDEQFF. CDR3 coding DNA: TGTGCCAGCAGTGGAAAGGGGGGCGATGAGCAGTTCTTC.